The next 3 T cell receptor beta chains were all read from a single sample in a study of shared clonotypes between healthy human individuals. Assay used: immunoSEQ multiplex PCR; TCRdb lists only in-frame clones, some missing. The sample lists more than 1.2 million clones, around 98.5% occurring once. Sample: naive CD4+ T cells sorted from blood. Documented subset: CD45RA+ positively selected. Receptors originate from a man aged 30-40 years in good health.

The chain carries TRBV2 and TRBJ2-3; D not certain. Germline V gene data show CDR1 as SNHLY and CDR2 as FYNNEI. The CDR3 loop spans 15 amino acids. V lost 4 bases and J 6 bases, leaving 17 bases between the germline ends. CDR3 sequence reads: CASSATRSLADTQYF. CDR3 DNA: TGTGCCAGCAGTGCAACCAGATCTCTCGCGGATACGCAGTATTTT.

The V call is TRBV4-3, the J call TRBJ1-4; 9 bases agree with TRBD1. Germline V CDR1 and CDR2: LGHNA, YSLEER. V lost 3 bases to trimming and J lost 0 bases; unmatched junction nucleotides: 5. The CDR3 runs to 17 residues. CDR3 in amino acids: CASSQDRGRATNEKLFF. The CDR3 bases are TGCGCCAGCAGCCAGGACAGGGGAAGGGCAACTAATGAAAAACTGTTTTTT.

The chain employs TRBV19 and TRBJ2-7; D might be TRBD1 (5 bases). The V end was cut by 8 bases, the J end by 0 bases, with 17 bases between. The CDR3 is 15 residues long. The germline gives CDR1 LNHDA, CDR2 SQIVND (reference sequence). The CDR3 DNA reads TGTGCCAGTTTCGACAGCGCTAATCCCTCCTACGAGCAGTACTTC. It specifies CASFDSANPSYEQYF.